This is a list of T cell receptor beta chains from one sample in a study of T cell repertoires in cytomegalovirus infection. No antigen is known for these receptors. MiXCR, applied by TCRdb to the reads, yields one record per CDR3 protein. The table has 750,000 to 900,000 distinct CDR3 sequences, roughly 28% seen once. The sequencing here drew on cultured CD8+ T cells from PBMCs, taken from culture after CMV antigen stimulation. The receptors were gathered from a human donor in good health (CMV status not recorded). Some clones in this sample may be carry-over from other donors' samples. CDR3s include the opening cysteine and the closing phenylalanine or tryptophan. The D gene is left open where the match is weak. A row's size may be missing; if present it is once, few, many or a size class.

>TRBD1|-|TRBV25-1|TRBJ2-2
TGTGCCAGCAAAGGGGGCGCGAACACCGGGGAGCTGTTTTTT
CASKGGANTGELFF
>-|few|TRBV12-3/TRBV12-4|TRBJ1-1
TGTGCCAGCACCGTGGGCCAGGAAGCTTTCTTT
CASTVGQEAFF
>-|many|TRBV12-3/TRBV12-4|TRBJ1-2
TGTGCCAGCAGTTTGTCCCCAGGGGTTAACTATGGCTACACCTTC
CASSLSPGVNYGYTF
>-|-|TRBV7-9|TRBJ2-7
TGTGCCAGCAGCCCCGAGGACAAGGGCCCGTACGAGCAGTACTTC
CASSPEDKGPYEQYF
>TRBD1|few|TRBV12-3/TRBV12-4|TRBJ2-3
TGTGCCAGCACAAAGACAGGGGGAGTAAAAAAAACGCAGTATTTT
CASTKTGGVKKTQYF
>-|-|TRBV27|TRBJ2-1
TGTGCCAGCAGTTTATTTTGGGGATCCGACAATGAGCAGTTCTTC
CASSLFWGSDNEQFF
>TRBD1|few|TRBV11-3|TRBJ2-2
TGTGCCAGCAGCCCCCGACAGGGCGAGACGAACACCGGGGAGCTGTTTTTT
CASSPRQGETNTGELFF
>-|-|TRBV10-3|TRBJ2-7
TGTGCCATCAGTGTAAAGGAGACCTACGAGCAGTACTTC
CAISVKETYEQYF
>-|-|TRBV7-9|TRBJ2-5
TGTGCCAGCAGCTCAGGGGCAGGGGTAGAGACCCAGTACTTC
CASSSGAGVETQYF
>TRBD1|-|TRBV7-6|TRBJ1-2
TGTGCCAGCAGCTTACCGGATGGACAGGCGAAACGCTATGGCTACACCTTC
CASSLPDGQAKRYGYTF
>-|-|TRBV7-3|TRBJ1-3
TGTGCCAGCAGCCAAGGGACGCACCCTGGAAACACCATATATTTT
CASSQGTHPGNTIYF